This T cell receptor beta chain came from a study of T-cell memory formation after mild COVID-19. General study results and limits: Still unconfirmed is whether the second-wave clones peaking on day 37 recognized SARS-CoV-2. Within pre-infection memory, some responding clones were found, suggesting cross-reactive memory joined.

TCR alpha and TCR beta cDNA libraries carrying sample barcodes and UMIs came from 5'RACE with constant-segment primers. MiXCR, run by TCRdb on the 5' RACE reads, gives a single entry per CDR3 protein. This table holds 58,000 or so distinct CDR3 sequences, 28% found once. Remarks on this clonotype: As yet, its antigen is unknown.

Germline CDR1 MDHEN, CDR2 SYDVKM. CDR3 length: 15 residues. V shed 6 bases and J shed 4 bases, with 18 bases lying between them. This sequence was found in a man aged 18 to 29 who had mild COVID-19 (a few samples of this study predate the infection). Cell type and time point are not known. The gene calls are TRBV28 and TRBJ2-5, with TRBD2 as a possible D gene (6 bases). The material sequenced was PBMCs or a T cell subset sorted from them (not recorded which). CDR3 amino acids: CASSPRLGTAETQYF. CDR3 DNA sequence: TGTGCCAGCAGCCCCCGACTAGGGACCGCAGAGACCCAGTACTTC.